This is a list of T cell receptor beta chains from one sample in a study of regulatory T cells in long-lasting Graves disease. TCRdb re-called the multiplex PCR reads with MiXCR, one entry per CDR3 protein. Of 350,000 to 450,000 distinct CDR3 sequences listed, approximately 25% are singletons. Sequencing used peripheral blood mononuclear cells (PBMCs), obtained when the disease was refractory, from a patient treated with antithyroid drugs. These receptors all stem from a woman aged 40 to 50 with Graves disease. Both conserved end residues are part of each CDR3. A D gene is named only where the DNA matches it firmly. Some rows have no size entry. The others give once, few or many, or a class for an expanded clone.

>TRBD2|TRBV28|TRBJ2-4|many
CASSQGGLAGLIKNIQYF
TGTGCCAGCAGCCAAGGGGGACTAGCGGGGCTCATCAAAAACATTCAGTACTTC
>TRBD2|TRBV18|TRBJ2-5|.
CASSPPGLAGQETQYF
TGTGCCAGCAGCCCGCCCGGACTAGCGGGCCAAGAGACCCAGTACTTC
>TRBD1|TRBV5-1|TRBJ1-1|few
CASSSGQTVNTEAFF
TGCGCCAGCAGCTCGGGACAGACTGTGAACACTGAAGCTTTCTTT
>TRBD2|TRBV3-1|TRBJ2-1|.
CASSRGTSGSGGEQFF
TGTGCCAGCAGCCGTGGGACTAGCGGGTCGGGGGGTGAGCAGTTCTTC
>TRBD1|TRBV7-9|TRBJ1-1|.
CASSSPGQGGAFF
TGTGCCAGCAGCTCGCCGGGACAGGGTGGAGCTTTCTTT
>.|TRBV3-1|TRBJ2-7|many
CASSQDGPEQYF
TGTGCCAGCAGCCAAGACGGGCCTGAGCAGTACTTC
>.|TRBV6-5|TRBJ1-1|many
CASSYGGLYTEAFF
TGTGCCAGCAGTTACGGGGGGTTATACACTGAAGCTTTCTTT
>.|TRBV12-3/TRBV12-4|TRBJ1-6|.
CASSPQGGSPLHF
TGTGCCAGCAGCCCACAGGGAGGGTCACCCCTCCACTTT
>.|TRBV2|TRBJ2-7|few
CASSRRLLPLIDYEQYF
TGTGCCAGCAGTAGGAGACTCCTTCCCCTAATTGACTACGAGCAGTACTTC
>.|TRBV13|TRBJ2-4|many
CASSLWGKNIQYF
TGTGCCAGCAGCTTATGGGGAAAAAACATTCAGTACTTC
>.|TRBV28|TRBJ2-7|many
CASRHPGHFSSYEQYF
TGTGCCAGCAGGCACCCAGGACACTTTAGCTCCTACGAGCAGTACTTC
>.|TRBV6-9|TRBJ2-7|many
CASSYDRVSGEQYF
TGTGCCAGCAGTTACGATCGGGTCTCGGGCGAGCAGTACTTC
>TRBD2|TRBV12-3/TRBV12-4|TRBJ2-7|few
CASSSSGSGSYEQYF
TGTGCCAGCAGCTCTAGCGGGAGCGGGTCCTACGAGCAGTACTTC
>.|TRBV5-1|TRBJ2-7|many
CASSLEQSYEQYF
TGCGCCAGCAGCTTGGAACAGAGTTACGAGCAGTACTTC
>.|TRBV6-1|TRBJ2-7|many
CASRPFEWASYEQYF
TGTGCCAGCAGACCATTCGAGTGGGCCTCCTACGAGCAGTACTTC
>TRBD2|TRBV5-1|TRBJ2-1|.
CASSSSSGYNEQFF
TGCGCCAGCAGCAGTTCTAGCGGTTACAATGAGCAGTTCTTC
>TRBD1|TRBV12-3/TRBV12-4|TRBJ1-6|many
CASSFDRDSPLHF
TGTGCCAGCAGCTTCGACAGGGATTCACCCCTCCACTTT
>.|TRBV12-3/TRBV12-4|TRBJ2-7|many
CASTSGTFVYEQYF
TGTGCCAGCACCTCCGGGACTTTTGTGTACGAGCAGTACTTC
>.|TRBV11-2|TRBJ1-1|many
CASSFGGEDTEAFF
TGTGCCAGCAGCTTCGGGGGAGAGGACACTGAAGCTTTCTTT
>TRBD2|TRBV29-1|TRBJ2-7|.
CSVEGIAGVSYEQYF
TGCAGCGTTGAAGGAATAGCGGGAGTCTCCTACGAGCAGTACTTC
>TRBD2|TRBV20-1|TRBJ2-7|.
CSARVMLAATYEQYF
TGCAGTGCTAGAGTCATGCTAGCGGCTACCTACGAGCAGTACTTC
>TRBD2|TRBV20-1|TRBJ2-7|few
CSARDRTLARYEQYF
TGCAGTGCTAGAGATAGAACACTAGCGAGATACGAGCAGTACTTC
>.|TRBV2|TRBJ1-1|many
CASSRLMNTEAFF
TGTGCCAGCAGTAGACTCATGAACACTGAAGCTTTCTTT
>.|TRBV6-2/TRBV6-3|TRBJ1-1|.
CASQPGGGNTEAFF
TGTGCCAGCCAGCCCGGGGGGGGAAACACTGAAGCTTTCTTT
>.|TRBV5-5|TRBJ1-1|few
CASSLDPRGRSNTEAFF
TGTGCCAGCAGCTTGGATCCCCGGGGCAGGTCGAACACTGAAGCTTTCTTT
>TRBD2|TRBV7-3|TRBJ2-1|many
CASSSNPVSGTTYNEQFF
TGTGCCAGCAGCTCAAACCCTGTTAGCGGGACCACCTACAATGAGCAGTTCTTC
>.|TRBV6-2/TRBV6-3|TRBJ1-1|.
CATTLGGFPEAFF
TGTGCCACCACCTTGGGGGGGTTCCCTGAAGCTTTCTTT
>.|TRBV28|TRBJ1-1|many
CASSLWGAAAEAFF
TGTGCCAGCAGTTTATGGGGGGCAGCGGCTGAAGCTTTCTTT
>TRBD2|TRBV27|TRBJ2-1|once
CASSPTSGEYNEQFF
TGTGCCAGCAGTCCAACTAGCGGAGAGTACAATGAGCAGTTCTTC
>.|TRBV12-5|TRBJ1-4|many
CASGPLTPWDEKLFF
TGTGCTAGTGGACCCCTTACCCCTTGGGATGAAAAACTGTTTTTT
>TRBD2|TRBV2|TRBJ2-7|many
CASSRTSVYSYEQYF
TGTGCCAGCAGTAGGACTAGCGTATACTCCTACGAGCAGTACTTC
>TRBD1|TRBV18|TRBJ2-5|.
CASSPEGTGGETQYF
TGTGCCAGCTCCCCCGAAGGGACAGGTGGAGAGACCCAGTACTTC
>.|TRBV14|TRBJ2-4|few
CASSPGSWERAKNIQYF
TGTGCCAGCAGCCCAGGTTCGTGGGAGAGGGCCAAAAACATTCAGTACTTC
>TRBD1|TRBV30|TRBJ1-1|.
CAWVGQGWNTEAFF
TGTGCCTGGGTGGGACAGGGGTGGAACACTGAAGCTTTCTTT
>.|TRBV14|TRBJ2-2|.
CASSLRQGLTGELFF
TGTGCCAGCAGCCTGCGACAGGGACTGACCGGGGAGCTGTTTTTT
>.|TRBV7-6|TRBJ2-2|few
CATNRGGNTGELFF
TGTGCCACTAACAGGGGAGGGAACACCGGGGAGCTGTTTTTT
>.|TRBV28|TRBJ2-3|.
CASSLSLLGADTQYF
TGTGCCAGCAGTTTATCCCTTCTGGGGGCAGATACGCAGTATTTT
>.|TRBV7-2|TRBJ1-5|.
CASSFQGTPYQPQHF
TGTGCCAGCAGCTTTCAGGGGACCCCTTATCAGCCCCAGCATTTT
>.|TRBV29-1|TRBJ2-2|few
CSVEGQRSGELFF
TGCAGCGTTGAAGGTCAGCGTTCCGGGGAGCTGTTTTTT
>.|TRBV6-1|TRBJ2-2|.
CASTLVDTGELFF
TGTGCCAGCACGCTAGTTGACACCGGGGAGCTGTTTTTT
>.|TRBV28|TRBJ2-4|many
CASTAATAGAKNIQYF
TGTGCCAGCACCGCCGCCACGGCAGGGGCCAAAAACATTCAGTACTTC
>.|TRBV27|TRBJ1-6|few
CASSPQGRGYNSPLHF
TGTGCCAGCAGTCCCCAAGGCAGGGGATATAATTCACCCCTCCACTTT
>.|TRBV12-3/TRBV12-4|TRBJ2-2|.
CASSLGYPGGRLLTGELFF
TGTGCCAGCAGTTTGGGGTATCCTGGGGGGCGACTACTCACCGGGGAGCTGTTTTTT
>.|TRBV10-3|TRBJ1-3|.
CTISEGRPAGNTIYF
TGTACCATCAGTGAGGGCCGGCCGGCTGGAAACACCATATATTTT
>.|TRBV12-3/TRBV12-4|TRBJ2-3|few
CASRSRDQAADTQYF
TGTGCCAGCAGGTCCCGGGACCAGGCGGCAGATACGCAGTATTTT
>.|TRBV11-2|TRBJ2-2|.
CASRGMKGTGELFF
TGTGCCAGCAGGGGGATGAAGGGCACCGGGGAGCTGTTTTTT
>.|TRBV28|TRBJ2-6|many
CASSFFSKKNSGANVLTF
TGTGCCAGCAGTTTTTTTTCCAAAAAGAACTCTGGGGCCAACGTCCTGACTTTC
>.|TRBV20-1|TRBJ2-7|.
CSASWDYEQYF
TGCAGTGCTAGCTGGGACTACGAGCAGTACTTC
>.|TRBV2|TRBJ1-5|many
CASTILDSNQPQHF
TGTGCCAGCACGATATTAGATAGCAATCAGCCCCAGCATTTT
>TRBD2|TRBV7-2|TRBJ2-1|.
CASSITRTSLYNEQFF
TGTGCCAGCAGCATCACACGGACTAGCTTGTATAATGAGCAGTTCTTC
>.|TRBV27|TRBJ1-6|.
CASSKNNSPLHF
TGTGCCAGCAGTAAAAATAATTCACCCCTCCACTTT
>TRBD2|TRBV7-9|TRBJ2-2|.
CASSPHLAGATGELFF
TGTGCCAGCAGCCCACACCTAGCGGGAGCCACCGGGGAGCTGTTTTTT
>.|TRBV7-3|TRBJ2-5|many
CASSLRALKRPQETQYF
TGTGCCAGCAGCTTAAGGGCACTAAAGCGGCCCCAAGAGACCCAGTACTTC
>.|TRBV12-3/TRBV12-4|TRBJ1-1|many
CASSLRLINTEAFF
TGTGCCAGCAGTTTAAGGCTGATTAACACTGAAGCTTTCTTT
>TRBD1|TRBV19|TRBJ1-5|.
CASSMTGKGNQPQHF
TGTGCCAGTAGTATGACAGGGAAAGGCAATCAGCCCCAGCATTTT
>.|TRBV29-1|TRBJ2-7|.
CSVEEGNYEQYF
TGCAGCGTTGAAGAAGGTAATTACGAGCAGTACTTC